This record concerns one T cell receptor (beta chain) sequence. The antigen is not known. This record belongs to a study of long-term antiretroviral therapy in people with HIV. Survey-level immunoSEQ v3.0 assays were run. The table came from immunoSEQ multiplex PCR; TCRdb's copy has only in-frame clones and leaves some out. The data contain 35,000 to 45,000 clones, around 83% of them singletons. Study-wide points: Controls had broader CDR3 length ranges than HIV repertoires did.

CDR1 and CDR2 from the germline V gene are MNHEY and SMNVEV (reference sequence). The V end lost 0 bases, the J end lost 2 bases, and 10 bases lay between the germline ends. The CDR3 has 15 amino acids. The sequenced sample was unsorted PBMCs, obtained 1 year after starting antiretroviral therapy. This clonotype was sampled from a man aged 18 to 29 with HIV. The rearrangement links TRBV27 to TRBJ1-1, with D uncertain. CDR3 protein: CASSLSYRVNTEAFF. The CDR3 region has the DNA TGTGCCAGCAGTTTATCGTACAGAGTCAACACTGAAGCTTTCTTT.